The following is a TCR beta chain sequence with its context. Its antigen is still unknown. Base qualities are not provided; no much larger clone lies one nucleotide away. The receptor library was made with the immunoSEQ multiplex PCR assay. The authors processed their data as follows. A statistical classification framework was built to diagnose cytomegalovirus status from the catalog of TCR beta chain sequences. TCRdb limited this immuneACCESS table to in-frame rearrangements with V and J called. A share of clones is missing; checked studies link under half to unresolved V genes, and the rest is unexplained. V and J calls plus clone size are reproduced from that table; the DNA served to infer D and trimming. The sample data list 200,000 or so clones, and around nine tenths of these were observed just once. In total, the top ten clones hold about 2% of the sample. The donors were included in the validation cohort of over a hundred subjects, a group kept apart from the roughly 680-subject first cohort.

This sample is drawn from a study of cytomegalovirus exposure and HLA in healthy donors (dated by TCRdb to about 2017). For the wider study: The 500 to 700 repertoires of the first cohort and the 110 or so validation repertoires were produced on the same platform, according to a later analysis. The study combined high-throughput TCR immunosequencing, statistical association of individual TCRs with disease status, and machine learning to predict cytomegalovirus infection status. In addition to the first cohort of 650 to 750 subjects, a separate validation cohort of under 150 different subjects was used. The study aimed to test whether cataloging public T cell receptors could reveal signatures of past pathogen exposure. The full study reports these points: A later analysis found that TCRs clustered in the first cohort also tended to co-occur in the 120 validation repertoires, with approximately 95% of cluster scores above 0. The authors suggested that the approach could potentially be extended to other disease states and immunological phenotypes. Three of the identified cytomegalovirus-associated TCR beta chains were confirmed in vitro to be specific for cytomegalovirus antigens. The study listed 150 to 200 TCR beta chains as associated with cytomegalovirus. A later analysis lacked HLA typing for the validation cohort, so it scored co-occurrence in that cohort across all 110 or so repertoires. Cytomegalovirus status was reported to be diagnosed by the classifier with high specificity and sensitivity in both the original and validation cohorts. Across donors, most TCR sequences were observed very rarely, whereas some public TCRs were present in many individuals.

The CDR3, cysteine through phenylalanine, is 14 amino acids long. The DNA shown is the 42-base CDR3, in frame from base 1. Based on the germline V gene, the CDR1 and CDR2 sequences are SGHVS and FNYEAQ. V and J are truncated by 5 bases and 0 bases respectively, leaving an intervening sequence of 10 bases. Sequenced input: PBMCs. The TCR comes from a woman younger than 30 in good health and CMV-seropositive. The sequence is built from TRBV7-6 and TRBJ1-1; TRBD1 could be the D gene, as 5 bases match. The DNA sequence reads TGTGCCAGCAGCACGACAGATATGAACACTGAAGCTTTCTTT. It is translated as CASSTTDMNTEAFF.